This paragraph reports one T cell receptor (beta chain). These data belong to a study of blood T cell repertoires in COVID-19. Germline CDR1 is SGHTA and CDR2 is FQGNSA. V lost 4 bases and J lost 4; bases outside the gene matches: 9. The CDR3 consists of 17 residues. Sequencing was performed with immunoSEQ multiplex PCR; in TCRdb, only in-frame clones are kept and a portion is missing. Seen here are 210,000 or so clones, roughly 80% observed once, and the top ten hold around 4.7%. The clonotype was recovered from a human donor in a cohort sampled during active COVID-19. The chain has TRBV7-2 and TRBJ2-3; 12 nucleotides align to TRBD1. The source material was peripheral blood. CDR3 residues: CASSSTGTGGAADTQYF. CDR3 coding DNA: TGTGCCAGCAGCTCCACCGGGACAGGGGGCGCCGCAGATACGCAGTATTTT.